This T cell receptor beta chain stems from a study of cytomegalovirus exposure and HLA in healthy donors. The germline CDR1 and CDR2 sequences are SGHRS and YFSETQ. Trimming removed 8 bases from V and 4 bases from J; junction bases left unmatched: 5. CDR3 size: 13 residues. 13 Jbeta primers and 60 Vbeta primers were used for the PCR. Clones were read by immunoSEQ multiplex PCR, and TCRdb kept only the in-frame ones, dropping some. Of about 100,000 clones in the sample, about 80% are singletons; the top ten hold roughly 2.5%. This clone came up a few times. The chain uses TRBV5-1 and TRBJ2-5; 10 positions match TRBD2. Input material: PBMCs. The TCR originated in a man over 45 in good health and CMV-seropositive. CDR3 DNA: TGCGCCAGTACTTTAGCGGGAGGAGAGACCCAGTACTTC. This sequence encodes CASTLAGGETQYF. Combining the CDR3 with reference TRBV5-1 and TRBJ2-5 gives the whole variable domain KAGVTQTPRYLIKTRGQQVTLSCSPISGHRSVSWYQQTPGQGLQFLFEYFSETQRNKGNFPGRFSGRQFSNSRSEMNVSTLELGDSALYLCASTLAGGETQYFGPGTRLLVL.